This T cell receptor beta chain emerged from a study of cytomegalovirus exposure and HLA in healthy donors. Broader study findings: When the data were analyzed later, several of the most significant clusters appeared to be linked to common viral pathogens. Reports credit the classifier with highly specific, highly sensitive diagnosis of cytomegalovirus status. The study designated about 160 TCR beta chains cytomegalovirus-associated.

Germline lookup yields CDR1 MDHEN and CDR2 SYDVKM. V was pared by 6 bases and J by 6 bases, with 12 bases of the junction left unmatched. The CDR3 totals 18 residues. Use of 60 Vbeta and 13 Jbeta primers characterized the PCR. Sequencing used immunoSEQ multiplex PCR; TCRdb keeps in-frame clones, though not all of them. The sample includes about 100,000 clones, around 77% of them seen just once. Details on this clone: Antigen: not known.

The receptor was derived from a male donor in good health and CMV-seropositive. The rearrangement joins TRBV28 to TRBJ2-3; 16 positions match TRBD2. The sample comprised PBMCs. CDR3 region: CASRGLAGGPGYYDTQYF. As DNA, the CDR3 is TGTGCCAGCAGGGGACTAGCGGGAGGGCCGGGGTATTACGATACGCAGTATTTT.